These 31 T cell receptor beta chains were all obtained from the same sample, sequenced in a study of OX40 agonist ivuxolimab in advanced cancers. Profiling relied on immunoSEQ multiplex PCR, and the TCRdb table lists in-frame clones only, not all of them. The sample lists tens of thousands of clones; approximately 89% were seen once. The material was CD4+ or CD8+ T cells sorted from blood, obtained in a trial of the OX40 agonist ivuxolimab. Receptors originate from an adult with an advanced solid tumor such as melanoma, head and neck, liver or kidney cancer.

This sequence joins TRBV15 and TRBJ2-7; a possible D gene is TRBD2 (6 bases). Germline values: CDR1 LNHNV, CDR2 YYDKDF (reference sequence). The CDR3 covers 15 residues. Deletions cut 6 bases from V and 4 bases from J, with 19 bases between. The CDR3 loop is CATSTTQVGGYEQYF. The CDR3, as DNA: TGTGCCACCAGTACCACACAGGTGGGGGGTTACGAGCAGTACTTC.

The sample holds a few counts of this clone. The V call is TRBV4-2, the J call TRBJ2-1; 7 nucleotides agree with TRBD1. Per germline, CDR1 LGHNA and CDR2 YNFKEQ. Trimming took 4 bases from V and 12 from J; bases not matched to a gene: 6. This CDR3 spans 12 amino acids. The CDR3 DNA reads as TGTGCCAGCAGCCTTGACAGGGCCGTGCAGTTCTTC. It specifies CASSLDRAVQFF.

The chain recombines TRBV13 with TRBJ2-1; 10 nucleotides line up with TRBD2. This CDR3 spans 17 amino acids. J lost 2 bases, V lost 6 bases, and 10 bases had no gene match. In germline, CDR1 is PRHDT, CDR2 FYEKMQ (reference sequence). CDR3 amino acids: CASRYASGSSAYNEQFF. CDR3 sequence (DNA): TGTGCCAGCAGATACGCTAGCGGGAGTTCGGCCTACAATGAGCAGTTCTTC.

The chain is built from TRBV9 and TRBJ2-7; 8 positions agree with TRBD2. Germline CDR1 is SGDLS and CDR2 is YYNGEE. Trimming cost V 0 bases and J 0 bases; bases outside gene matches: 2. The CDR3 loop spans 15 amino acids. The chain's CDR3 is CASSVGLARSYEQYF. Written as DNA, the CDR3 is TGTGCCAGCAGCGTAGGACTAGCGCGCTCCTACGAGCAGTACTTC.

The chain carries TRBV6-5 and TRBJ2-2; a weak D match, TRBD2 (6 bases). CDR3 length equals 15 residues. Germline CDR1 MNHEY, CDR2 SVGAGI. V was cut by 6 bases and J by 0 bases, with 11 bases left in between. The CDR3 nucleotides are TGTGCCAGCAGCCTTAGCGGAACGAACACCGGGGAGCTGTTTTTT. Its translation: CASSLSGTNTGELFF.

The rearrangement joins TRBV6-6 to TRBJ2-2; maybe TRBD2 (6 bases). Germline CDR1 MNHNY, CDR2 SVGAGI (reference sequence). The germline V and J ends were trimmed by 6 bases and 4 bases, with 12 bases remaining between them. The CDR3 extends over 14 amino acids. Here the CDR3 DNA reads TGTGCCAGCAGCCTCACTAGCAGCACCGGGGAGCTGTTTTTT. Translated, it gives CASSLTSSTGELFF.

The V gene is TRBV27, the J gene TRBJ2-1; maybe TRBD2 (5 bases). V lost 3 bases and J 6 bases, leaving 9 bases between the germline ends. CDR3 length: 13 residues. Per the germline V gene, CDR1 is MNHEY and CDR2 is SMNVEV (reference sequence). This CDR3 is CASSFSGINEQFF. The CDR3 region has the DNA TGTGCCAGCAGTTTTTCGGGGATCAATGAGCAGTTCTTC.

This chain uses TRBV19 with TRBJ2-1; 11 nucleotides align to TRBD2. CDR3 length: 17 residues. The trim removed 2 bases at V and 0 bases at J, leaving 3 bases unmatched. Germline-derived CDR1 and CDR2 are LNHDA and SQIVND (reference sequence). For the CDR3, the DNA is TGTGCCAGTAGTATATTACTAGCGGGGGCCTCCTACAATGAGCAGTTCTTC. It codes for CASSILLAGASYNEQFF.

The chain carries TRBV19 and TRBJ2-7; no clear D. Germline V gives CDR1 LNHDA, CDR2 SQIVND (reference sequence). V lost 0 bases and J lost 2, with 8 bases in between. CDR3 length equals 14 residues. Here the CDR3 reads CASSIDSPAYEQYF. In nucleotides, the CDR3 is TGTGCCAGTAGTATAGATTCGCCAGCCTACGAGCAGTACTTC.

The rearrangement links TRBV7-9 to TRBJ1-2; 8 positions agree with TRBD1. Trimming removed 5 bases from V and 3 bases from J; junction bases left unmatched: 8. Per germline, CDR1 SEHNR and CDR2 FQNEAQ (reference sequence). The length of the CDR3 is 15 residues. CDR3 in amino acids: CASSAQGEGDYGYTF. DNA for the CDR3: TGTGCCAGCAGCGCACAGGGGGAAGGGGACTATGGCTACACCTTC.

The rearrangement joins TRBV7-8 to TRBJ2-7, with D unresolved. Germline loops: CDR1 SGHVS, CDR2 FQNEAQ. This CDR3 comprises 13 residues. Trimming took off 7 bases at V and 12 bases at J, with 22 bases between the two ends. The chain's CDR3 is CASTPDGFARSYF. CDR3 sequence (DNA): TGTGCCAGCACTCCTGATGGGTTCGCCAGGTCGTACTTC.

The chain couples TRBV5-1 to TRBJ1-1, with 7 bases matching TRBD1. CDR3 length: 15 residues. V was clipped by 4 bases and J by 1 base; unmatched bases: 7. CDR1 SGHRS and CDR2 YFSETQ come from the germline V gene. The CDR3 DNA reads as TGCGCCAGCAGCATACGTGAGGGGGCGAACACTGAAGCTTTCTTT. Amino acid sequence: CASSIREGANTEAFF.

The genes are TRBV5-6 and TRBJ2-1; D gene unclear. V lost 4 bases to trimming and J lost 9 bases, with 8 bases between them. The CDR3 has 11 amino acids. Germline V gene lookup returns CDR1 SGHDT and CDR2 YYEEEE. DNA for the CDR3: TGTGCCAGCAGCCTGGGTAGTGAGCAGTTCTTC. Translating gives CASSLGSEQFF.

The DNA for the CDR3 is TGTGCCAGCAGCGTAATCTCTCCTAGCGGGGGGGCAACAGATACGCAGTATTTT. Translating it yields CASSVISPSGGATDTQYF. The chain employs TRBV9 and TRBJ2-3; 12 bases fit TRBD2. J gave up 3 bases and V 1 base, and 9 bases lay outside the gene matches. The V gene's germline CDR1 is SGDLS and CDR2 YYNGEE. The CDR3 is 18 residues long.

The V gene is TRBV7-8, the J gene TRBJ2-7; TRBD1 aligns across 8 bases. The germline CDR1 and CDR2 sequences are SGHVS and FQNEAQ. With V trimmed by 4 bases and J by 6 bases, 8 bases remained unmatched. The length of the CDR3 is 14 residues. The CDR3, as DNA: TGTGCCAGCAGCTCGATCCCGACAGGGGTCGAGCAGTACTTC. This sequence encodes CASSSIPTGVEQYF.

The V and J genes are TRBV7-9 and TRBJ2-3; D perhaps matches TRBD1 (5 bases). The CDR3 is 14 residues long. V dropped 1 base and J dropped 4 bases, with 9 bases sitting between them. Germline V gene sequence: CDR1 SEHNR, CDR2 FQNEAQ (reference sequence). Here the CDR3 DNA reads TGTGCCAGCAGCTTAGGTGGGGCTCCAGATACGCAGTATTTT. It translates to CASSLGGAPDTQYF.

CDR3 amino acids: CASSHGEDPNQPQHF. In DNA form, the CDR3 reads TGCGCCAGCAGCCACGGGGAAGATCCCAATCAGCCCCAGCATTTT. J is TRBJ1-5 and V is TRBV5-1; D remains unclear. Germline assignment: CDR1 SGHRS and CDR2 YFSETQ. Between the trimmed V and J ends, which lost 4 bases and 3 bases, there was a span of 14 bases. CDR3 size: 15 residues.

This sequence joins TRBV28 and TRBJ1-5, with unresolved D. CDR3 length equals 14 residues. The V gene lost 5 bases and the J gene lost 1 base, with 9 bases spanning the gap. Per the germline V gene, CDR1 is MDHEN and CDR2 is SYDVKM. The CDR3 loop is CASSVEVSNQPQHF. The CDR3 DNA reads TGTGCCAGCAGTGTGGAGGTCAGCAATCAGCCCCAGCATTTT.

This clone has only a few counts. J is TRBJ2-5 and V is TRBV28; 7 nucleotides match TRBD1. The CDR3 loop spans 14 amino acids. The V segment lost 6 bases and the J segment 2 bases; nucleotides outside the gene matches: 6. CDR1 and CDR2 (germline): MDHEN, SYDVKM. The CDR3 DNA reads TGTGCCAGCAGCCAACAGGGGATTCAAGAGACCCAGTACTTC. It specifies CASSQQGIQETQYF.

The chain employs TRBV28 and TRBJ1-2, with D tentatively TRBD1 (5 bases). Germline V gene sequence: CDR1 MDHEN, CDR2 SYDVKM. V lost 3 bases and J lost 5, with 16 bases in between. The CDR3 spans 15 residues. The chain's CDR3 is CASSFLGPTIYGYTF. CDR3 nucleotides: TGTGCCAGCAGTTTCTTGGGACCGACCATTTATGGCTACACCTTC.

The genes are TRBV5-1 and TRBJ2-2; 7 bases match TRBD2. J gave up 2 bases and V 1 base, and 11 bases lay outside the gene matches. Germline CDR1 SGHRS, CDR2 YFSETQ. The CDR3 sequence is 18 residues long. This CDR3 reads CASSLRPGLAANTGELFF. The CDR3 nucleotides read TGCGCCAGCAGCTTGCGGCCCGGGCTAGCGGCAAACACCGGGGAGCTGTTTTTT.

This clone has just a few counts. CDR3 DNA: TGTGCCAGCAGAGGGTGGGAGGCCGACTACGAGCAGTACTTC. As protein: CASRGWEADYEQYF. The rearrangement joins TRBV28 to TRBJ2-7; D is possibly TRBD2 (6 bases). Trimming shortened V by 6 bases and J by 3 bases, and 15 bases separated the two germline ends. CDR1 MDHEN and CDR2 SYDVKM come from the germline V gene. The CDR3 runs to 14 residues.

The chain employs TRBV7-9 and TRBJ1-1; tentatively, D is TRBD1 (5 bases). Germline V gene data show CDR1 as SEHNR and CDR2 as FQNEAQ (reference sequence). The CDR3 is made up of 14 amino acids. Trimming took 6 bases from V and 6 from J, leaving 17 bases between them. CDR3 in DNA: TGTGCCAGCAGTGCCACCGGGGCCAGGGCTGAAGCTTTCTTT. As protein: CASSATGARAEAFF.

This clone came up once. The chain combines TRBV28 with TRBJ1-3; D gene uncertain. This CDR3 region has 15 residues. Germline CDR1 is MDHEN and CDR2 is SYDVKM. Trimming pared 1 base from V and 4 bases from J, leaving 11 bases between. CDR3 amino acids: CASSLLIGPGNTIYF. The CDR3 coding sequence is TGTGCCAGCAGTTTATTAATAGGGCCGGGAAACACCATATATTTT.

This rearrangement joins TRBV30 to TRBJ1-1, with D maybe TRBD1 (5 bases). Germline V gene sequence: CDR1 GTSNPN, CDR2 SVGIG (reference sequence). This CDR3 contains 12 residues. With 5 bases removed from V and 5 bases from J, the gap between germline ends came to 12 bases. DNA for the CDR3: TGTGCCTGGCAGCTGGGGGGTACTGAAGCTTTCTTT. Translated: CAWQLGGTEAFF.

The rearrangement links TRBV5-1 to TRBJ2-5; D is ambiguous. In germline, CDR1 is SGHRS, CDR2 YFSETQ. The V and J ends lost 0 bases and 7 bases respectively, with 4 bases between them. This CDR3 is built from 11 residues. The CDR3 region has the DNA TGCGCCAGCAGCTTGGATGGGACCCAGTACTTC. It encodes CASSLDGTQYF.

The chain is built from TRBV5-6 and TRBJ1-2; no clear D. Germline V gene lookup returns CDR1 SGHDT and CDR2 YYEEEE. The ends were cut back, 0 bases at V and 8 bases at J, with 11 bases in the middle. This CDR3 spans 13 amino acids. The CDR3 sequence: CASSLGIMGGYTF. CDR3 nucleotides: TGTGCCAGCAGCTTGGGCATCATGGGGGGCTACACCTTC. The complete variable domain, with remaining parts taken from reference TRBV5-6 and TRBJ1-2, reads DAGVTQSPTHLIKTRGQQVTLRCSPKSGHDTVSWYQQALGQGPQFIFQYYEEEERQRGNFPDRFSGHQFPNYSSELNVNALLLGDSALYLCASSLGIMGGYTFGSGTRLTVV.

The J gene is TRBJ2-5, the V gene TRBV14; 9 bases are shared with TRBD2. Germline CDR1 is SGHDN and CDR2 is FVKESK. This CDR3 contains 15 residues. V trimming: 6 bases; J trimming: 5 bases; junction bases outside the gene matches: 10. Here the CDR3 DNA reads TGTGCCAGCAGTCCGCGGGGGGGTTTGTGGGAGACCCAGTACTTC. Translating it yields CASSPRGGLWETQYF.

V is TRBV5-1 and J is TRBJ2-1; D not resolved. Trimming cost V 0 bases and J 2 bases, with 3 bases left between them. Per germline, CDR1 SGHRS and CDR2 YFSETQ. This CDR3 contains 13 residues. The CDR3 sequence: CASSLVAYNEQFF. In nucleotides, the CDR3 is TGCGCCAGCAGCTTGGTAGCCTACAATGAGCAGTTCTTC.

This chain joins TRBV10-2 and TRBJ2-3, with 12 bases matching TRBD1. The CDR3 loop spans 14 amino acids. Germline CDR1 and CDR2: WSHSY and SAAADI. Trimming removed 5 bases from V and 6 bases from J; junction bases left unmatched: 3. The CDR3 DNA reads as TGCGCCAGCAGTCAGGGACAGGGGGCTGATACGCAGTATTTT. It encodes CASSQGQGADTQYF.

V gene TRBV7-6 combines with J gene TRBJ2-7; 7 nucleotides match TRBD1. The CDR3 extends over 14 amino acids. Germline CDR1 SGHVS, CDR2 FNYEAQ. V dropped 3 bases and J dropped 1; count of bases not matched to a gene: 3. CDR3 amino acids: CASSLTGLSYEQYF. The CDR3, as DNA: TGTGCCAGCAGCTTGACAGGGTTATCCTACGAGCAGTACTTC.